This T cell receptor beta chain was captured by sequencing in a study of T cells in Graves' hyperthyroidism and ophthalmopathy. Study-level information: Peripheral blood was drawn at first diagnosis, prior to all treatment.

This clonotype has a handful of counts. The CDR3 length is 13 residues. Germline assignment: CDR1 MGHRA and CDR2 YSYEKL. The germline V and J ends were trimmed by 2 bases and 5 bases, with 8 bases remaining between them. What was amplified from RNA transcripts were TCR beta CDR3 regions. First-round RT-PCR targeting the TCR CDR3 was performed with the HTBI primer set. TCRdb redid the calling of the multiplex PCR reads with MiXCR, one entry per CDR3 protein. The sample has a few hundred thousand distinct CDR3 sequences, about a sixth seen once. Participants, patients aged 18 to 65, had newly diagnosed hyperthyroidism with a duration under 2 months. Used for diagnoses were clinical symptoms, serum thyroxine and TRAb, thyroid ultrasound and orbital computed tomography. The authors took PBMCs from 8 to 10 ml fresh peripheral blood.

Sequencing input: blood. The chain carries TRBV4-1 and TRBJ2-3, with D hard to call. This sequence was found in a young woman with Graves' hyperthyroidism. CDR3 loop: CASSQFSGDTQYF. CDR3 sequence (DNA): TGCGCCAGCAGCCAATTCTCCGGAGATACGCAGTATTTT.